These 3 T cell receptor beta chains came from one sample sequenced in a study of blood T cell repertoires in COVID-19. The protocol was immunoSEQ multiplex PCR, while the TCRdb copy is restricted to in-frame clones and leaves out a portion. The sample lists 240,000 or so clones, more than 80% occurring once. The specimen was PBMCs or T cells enriched from blood (not recorded which). The receptors come from a man in his forties or fifties who had been exposed to COVID-19.

J is TRBJ1-2 and V is TRBV3-1 (or the pseudogene TRBV3-2); D may be TRBD1 (5 bases). With 2 bases removed from V and 4 bases from J, the gap between germline ends came to 14 bases. The germline V gene has CDR1 LGHDT and CDR2 YNNKEL (reference sequence). The CDR3 length is 15 residues. In nucleotides, the CDR3 is TGTGCCAGCAGCCAACAGGGTTCTCGGGCCTATGGCTACACCTTC. Translation gives CASSQQGSRAYGYTF.

The chain recombines TRBV2 with TRBJ1-1; TRBD1 matches at 9 bases. CDR1 and CDR2 from the germline V gene are SNHLY and FYNNEI. After removal of 7 bases from V and 4 bases from J, the junction contained 10 bases not matched to a gene. This CDR3 contains 15 residues. The CDR3 coding sequence is TGTGCCAGCACCCGGGACAGGGAGGGGAGCACTGAAGCTTTCTTT. This gives the protein CASTRDREGSTEAFF.

About this clone itself: The same CDR3 is also encoded by other DNA sequences in this sample. The chain joins TRBV5-1 to TRBJ1-6, with D possibly TRBD1 on 5 matching bases. Deletions cut 1 base from V and 6 bases from J, with 14 bases between. The CDR3 has 16 residues. The germline gives CDR1 SGHRS, CDR2 YFSETQ. The CDR3 DNA sequence: TGCGCCAGCAGCTTGAGCCCGGATAGGGGTAATTCACCCCTCCACTTT. Protein product: CASSLSPDRGNSPLHF.